In this sample, the clone carrying this TCR beta chain turned up many times. The antigen remains undetermined. This entry comes from a study of blood T cells in healthy people across ages. The study, taken as a whole, reports: Among T cells, TCR beta diversity per million cells dropped roughly linearly as age rose. Calculation of diversity from one million T cells yielded estimates considered to be underestimates.

Germline V lookup: CDR1 KGHSH, CDR2 LQKENI. Trimming took off 2 bases at V and 2 bases at J, with 11 bases between the two ends. CDR3 size: 15 residues. Combining a sample-barcoded 5' primer with a J-beta primer mix, a second PCR ran for 7 to 11 cycles. TCRdb reprocessed the 5' RACE reads via MiXCR and lists one record per CDR3 protein. Here the sample spans hundreds of thousands of distinct CDR3 sequences, approximately 30% being singletons. With each sample, at least 6 micrograms of total RNA were extracted. J is TRBJ2-3 and V is TRBV18; D possibly corresponds to TRBD2 (5 bases). This receptor was taken from a woman of 80 years or more in good health. Sequencing was done on a sample of blood. The CDR3 loop reads CASSPNAGYTDTQYF. DNA for the CDR3: TGTGCCAGCTCACCAAATGCGGGTTACACAGATACGCAGTATTTT.